This T cell receptor (beta chain) emerged from a study of shared clonotypes between healthy human individuals. Method: immunoSEQ multiplex PCR; TCRdb's copy keeps in-frame clones and lacks some. The data hold more than 2 million clones, with approximately 96% observed a single time. Per the germline V gene, CDR1 is LGHNT and CDR2 is FRNRAP. V was trimmed by 1 base and J by 2 bases, leaving 15 bases between them. The CDR3 extends over 16 amino acids. The origin of this receptor is a man younger than 35 in good health. The sequencing sample was made of naive CD4+ T cells sorted from blood. Subset: CD45RA+ positively selected. The chain has TRBV12-5 and TRBJ2-7; a possible D gene is TRBD1 (6 bases). The CDR3 nucleotides read TGTGCTAGTGGTTTGGGGGAGAGGACAGTTACCTACGAGCAGTACTTC. The encoded protein is CASGLGERTVTYEQYF.